This entry describes one T cell receptor (beta chain). Its antigen is not identified. The sample originates from a study of cytomegalovirus exposure and HLA in healthy donors. Study-level findings and limits: Earlier findings revealed that most TCR beta V segments proved productive either about 87% or about 30% of the time.

Researchers ran the PCR with 60 Vbeta and 13 Jbeta primers. This table comes from immunoSEQ multiplex PCR, and its TCRdb copy is limited to in-frame clones, with some not included. The sample lists around 50,000 clones; around 83% were seen once. This sequence originates from a man younger than 40 in good health and CMV-seronegative. Sequencing used PBMCs.

CDR3 loop: CASSSIAGSYNEQFF. The CDR3 coding sequence is TGCGCCAGCAGCTCTATAGCGGGGTCCTACAATGAGCAGTTCTTC. The chain couples TRBV5-1 to TRBJ2-1, with 8 bases that match TRBD2. The J segment lost 1 base and the V segment lost 3 bases, leaving 3 bases of the junction unmatched. This CDR3 is built from 15 residues. The germline V gene encodes CDR1 SGHRS and CDR2 YFSETQ.